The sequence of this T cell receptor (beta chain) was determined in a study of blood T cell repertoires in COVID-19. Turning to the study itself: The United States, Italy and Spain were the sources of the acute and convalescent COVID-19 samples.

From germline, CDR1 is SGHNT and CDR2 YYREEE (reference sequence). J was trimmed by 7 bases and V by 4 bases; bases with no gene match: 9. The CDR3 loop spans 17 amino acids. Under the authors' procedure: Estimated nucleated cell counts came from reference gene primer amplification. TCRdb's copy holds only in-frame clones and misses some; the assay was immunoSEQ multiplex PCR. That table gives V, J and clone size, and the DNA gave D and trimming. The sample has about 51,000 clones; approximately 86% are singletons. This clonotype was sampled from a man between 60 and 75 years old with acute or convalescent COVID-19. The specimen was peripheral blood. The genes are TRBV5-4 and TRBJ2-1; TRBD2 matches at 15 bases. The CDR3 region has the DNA TGTGCCAGCAGCCCGGGACTAGCGGGAGGATTGGAGAATGAGCAGTTCTTC. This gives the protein CASSPGLAGGLENEQFF.